This TCR beta chain was recovered during a study of T cells in women clearing cervical HPV infection. This table comes from immunoSEQ multiplex PCR, and its TCRdb copy is limited to in-frame clones, with some not included. The record lists around 40,000 clones, of which the ten most abundant hold roughly 6%. Comment on this clone: The observed sequence ends 3 residues before the CDR3 terminus, with the missing tail filled in from the germline J gene.

The CDR3 sequence is 15 residues long. Per the germline V gene, CDR1 is DFQATT and CDR2 is SNEGSKA (reference sequence). Losses at the gene ends were 6 bases for V and 2 bases for J; bases not matched to a gene: 7. Sample: blood buffy coat. The TCR was taken from a woman aged 18 to 75 with a cervical HPV16 infection that either progressed to CIN3+ or cleared (not recorded which). The chain carries TRBV20-1 and TRBJ2-1; TRBD1 agrees at 10 bases. CDR3 protein: CSARGDRGPYNEQFF. The part of the CDR3 DNA that was read is TGCAGTGCCCGGGGAGACAGGGGGCCCTACAATGAG.